The 15 T cell receptor beta chains below come from one sample, sequenced in a study of Graves' ophthalmopathy and Graves' hyperthyroidism. Amplification targeted the TCR beta CDR3 regions, with RNA transcripts as the source material. Scientists carried out first-round RT-PCR using HTBI primers and then a second-round multiplex PCR. TCRdb processed the multiplex PCR reads anew with MiXCR; each CDR3 protein has one entry. The profile shows about 660,000 distinct CDR3 sequences, over 40% of them singletons. The sample taken for sequencing was peripheral blood. The source is an adult man with Graves' ophthalmopathy.

V and J are TRBV28 and TRBJ1-4, with TRBD1 as a possible D gene (6 bases). The germline V gene has CDR1 MDHEN and CDR2 SYDVKM. V gave up 6 bases and J gave up 7 bases, with 15 bases separating them. The CDR3 contains 14 residues. The CDR3 region is CASSSGGGAEKLFF. The DNA for the CDR3 is TGTGCCAGCAGCAGCGGGGGCGGGGCTGAAAAACTGTTTTTT.

The chain recombines TRBV7-2 with TRBJ1-4; the match to TRBD1 covers 7 bases. The CDR3 runs 19 residues. V lost 5 bases and J lost 6; bases outside the gene matches: 21. CDR1 is SGHTA and CDR2 is FQGNSA in the germline V gene. CDR3 region: CASSLHILIRQGQDEKLFF. CDR3 DNA sequence: TGTGCCAGCAGCCTCCATATACTTATTAGACAGGGCCAGGATGAAAAACTGTTTTTT. Full variable domain (remainder filled in from reference TRBV7-2 and TRBJ1-4): GAGVSQSPSNKVTEKGKDVELRCDPISGHTALYWYRQSLGQGLEFLIYFQGNSAPDKSGLPSDRFSAERTGGSVSTLTIQRTQQEDSAVYLCASSLHILIRQGQDEKLFFGSGTQLSVL.

V gene TRBV5-1 combines with J gene TRBJ1-1; D gene unclear. Germline CDR1 is SGHRS and CDR2 is YFSETQ. The germline V and J ends were trimmed by 1 base and 4 bases, with 11 bases remaining between them. The CDR3 loop spans 14 amino acids. CDR3 protein: CASSLTQTSTEAFF. In DNA, the CDR3 is TGCGCCAGCAGCTTGACCCAGACAAGCACTGAAGCTTTCTTT.

Remarks on this clonotype: This sequence may be a read error, since a much larger clone differs from it by one base. J is TRBJ2-7 and V is TRBV12-3 or TRBV12-4, with 7 positions matching TRBD1. The trim removed 5 bases at V and 5 bases at J, leaving 6 bases unmatched. This CDR3 has 13 residues. CDR3 nucleotides: TGTGCCAGCAGTCCCATAGGGGGCCACGAGCAGTACTTC. It yields the protein CASSPIGGHEQYF.

This clonotype appeared many times. V and J are TRBV7-9 and TRBJ1-1; no clear D. This CDR3 has 15 amino acids. Germline assignment: CDR1 SEHNR and CDR2 FQNEAQ (reference sequence). Trimming shortened V by 4 bases and J by 5 bases, and 17 bases separated the two germline ends. CDR3 DNA sequence: TGTGCCAGCAGCTCTAAGAGAGACCAAGGGACTGAAGCTTTCTTT. Translation gives CASSSKRDQGTEAFF.

This clonotype was detected only a few times. The chain joins TRBV6-5 to TRBJ1-3, with D perhaps TRBD1 (5 bases). The CDR3 has 13 residues. Germline values: CDR1 MNHEY, CDR2 SVGAGI. V was trimmed by 6 bases and J by 13 bases, leaving 19 bases between them. The CDR3 here is CASSNRDRTLIYF. For the CDR3, the DNA is TGTGCCAGCAGCAACCGGGACCGGACTTTAATATATTTT.

This clonotype was counted many times. V gene TRBV7-9 combines with J gene TRBJ2-2; 7 nucleotides agree with TRBD1. This CDR3 region has 16 residues. Per germline, CDR1 SEHNR and CDR2 FQNEAQ (reference sequence). Trimming took 2 bases from V and 2 from J; bases not matched to a gene: 5. The CDR3 protein is CASSLHGTANTGELFF. The CDR3 coding sequence is TGTGCCAGCAGCTTACATGGGACAGCAAACACCGGGGAGCTGTTTTTT.

Many counts were recorded for this clonotype. The gene calls are TRBV29-1 and TRBJ1-3, with TRBD1 as a possible D gene (5 bases). Germline V gives CDR1 SQVTM, CDR2 ANQGSEA. V lost 4 bases, J lost 6 bases, and 13 bases lay in between. CDR3 length: 13 residues. The CDR3 DNA follows: TGCAGCGTTGCGCAGGGTCCGGCAAACACCATATATTTT. This codes for CSVAQGPANTIYF.

This clonotype came up a few times. V gene TRBV6-1 combines with J gene TRBJ1-5, with 8 bases lining up with TRBD1. The CDR3 runs to 14 residues. Looked up from germline, CDR1 is MNHNS and CDR2 is SASEGT. V lost 10 bases, J lost 1 base, and 6 bases stayed unmatched. The CDR3 DNA sequence: TGTGCCACCAGGACAGGGACAAGCAATCAGCCCCAGCATTTT. Protein sequence: CATRTGTSNQPQHF.

This chain uses TRBV7-9 with TRBJ2-7; 8 bases align to TRBD1. Germline-derived CDR1 and CDR2 are SEHNR and FQNEAQ (reference sequence). The CDR3 runs to 13 residues. Trimming at V came to 4 bases and at J to 6 bases, leaving 5 bases not matched to a gene. The CDR3 protein is CASSSGQGAEQYF. For the CDR3, the DNA is TGTGCCAGCAGCTCCGGACAGGGAGCCGAGCAGTACTTC. Full variable domain (remainder filled in from reference TRBV7-9 and TRBJ2-7): DTGVSQNPRHKITKRGQNVTFRCDPISEHNRLYWYRQTLGQGPEFLTYFQNEAQLEKSRLLSDRFSAERPKGSFSTLEIQRTEQGDSAMYLCASSSGQGAEQYFGPGTRLTVT.

J is TRBJ1-1 and V is TRBV5-1, with TRBD1 identical over 9 bases. Germline trimming cut 4 bases from V and 4 bases from J; bases unmatched to any gene: 5. Per germline, CDR1 SGHRS and CDR2 YFSETQ. The CDR3 sequence is 14 residues long. The CDR3 bases are TGCGCCAGCAGCATGACAGGGGGTGGCACTGAAGCTTTCTTT. It codes for CASSMTGGGTEAFF.

This clonotype was observed at least ten times. The rearrangement uses TRBV20-1 and TRBJ1-2; D is ambiguous. This CDR3 region has 13 residues. Germline V CDR1 and CDR2: DFQATT, SNEGSKA (reference sequence). The V gene lost 0 bases and the J gene lost 6 bases, with 11 bases spanning the gap. The CDR3 spells CSARESWGDGYTF. In DNA form, the CDR3 reads TGCAGTGCTAGAGAGAGTTGGGGAGATGGCTACACCTTC.

The chain joins TRBV25-1 to TRBJ2-3, with D possibly matching TRBD2 (6 bases). Trimming removed 5 bases at V and 0 bases at J, with 27 bases between. The V gene's germline CDR1 is MGHDK and CDR2 SYGVNS. This CDR3 region has 20 residues. This chain's CDR3 is CASSRDSPLLDATSTDTQYF. In DNA form, the CDR3 reads TGTGCCAGCAGTAGGGACTCGCCTTTGTTAGATGCGACTAGCACAGATACGCAGTATTTT.

A word on this clonotype: One end of the junction fails to match germline, which may point to a read error. V gene TRBV11-3 combines with J gene TRBJ2-7; no clear D. CDR3 length: 13 residues. The germline V gene has CDR1 SGHNT and CDR2 YENEEA. The CDR3 coding sequence is TGTGCCAGCAGCTCAGGTGGTAGCTACGGGCAGTACTTC. Amino acids: CASSSGGSYGQYF.

To note about this clonotype: A much larger clone differs from this one at a single base, so this may be a read error. Likely a read error: the CDR3 ends without its conserved phenylalanine or tryptophan. The chain has TRBV2 and TRBJ2-5; TRBD2 agrees at 12 bases. The CDR3 contains 16 residues. Germline V lookup: CDR1 SNHLY, CDR2 FYNNEI. V lost 7 bases and J lost 2; bases outside the gene matches: 8. The CDR3 loop reads CASIPTSGGEQETQYL. The CDR3 nucleotides are TGTGCCAGCATTCCGACTAGCGGGGGAGAGCAAGAGACCCAGTACCTC.